The rows below give T cell receptor beta chains drawn from one sample of a study of T cell responses to AZD1222 COVID-19 vaccine. Assay: immunoSEQ multiplex PCR; the TCRdb copy retains only in-frame clones and omits some. The sample has under 130,000 clones, around 89% seen once; the top ten hold about 2.3%. The material sequenced was peripheral blood, taken on day 0 of AZD1222 vaccination. These receptor sequences come from an adult in good health. CDR3s leave out the opening cysteine and the closing phenylalanine or tryptophan. The order of the fields is V gene, D gene, CDR3 protein. D genes are given only for firm matches.

TRBV28 TRBD2 ASRREGPSEQY
TRBV2 NA ASQGTAGSGYT
TRBV7-2 NA ASSLVAASGNTIY
TRBV2 NA ASNRESSYNEQF
TRBV3-1/TRBV3-2 NA ASSEGVGIYNQPQH
TRBV29-1 NA SVGVTSAEAF
TRBV29-1 NA SVGAELNSPLH
TRBV11-2 NA ASSLVEGDEQF
TRBV20-1 NA SASGRETQY
TRBV27 TRBD1 ASSPSTGAYGYT
TRBV3-1/TRBV3-2 NA ASSLDFPPVSLH
TRBV4-1 TRBD2 ASSQDGGINTGRSDTQY
TRBV9 NA ASSVGGAGYNEQF
TRBV6-5 NA ASSYRMNTEAF
TRBV6-5 TRBD1 AVQGAASHYEQY
TRBV7-8 NA ASSYNSGNTIY
TRBV18 NA ASSPTRQETQY
TRBV19 NA ASSIAGVYPGYT
TRBV6-1 TRBD2 ASSEVAGGPNEQY
TRBV9 NA ASSVRAISYNEQF
TRBV27 NA ASRSEGQPNFNEQF
TRBV28 NA ASSGGGFGNTIY
TRBV6-5 TRBD1 ASSTRDRGWEQY
TRBV29-1 NA SVRVSGVEKLF
TRBV10-3 TRBD1 AITRDRGDTEAF
TRBV4-2 NA ASSQGGNYEQY
TRBV18 NA ASSPKTDTYEQY
TRBV19 NA ASSPSRGSGYT
TRBV6-5 TRBD1 ASSYWRTGSTGELF
TRBV5-1 NA ASSLVRGSYGYT
TRBV10-1 NA ASTTHDRFYNSPLH
TRBV18 NA ASSPRVGQHNQPQH
TRBV12-1 NA ASSFEIGACSEPQH
TRBV4-2 TRBD1 ASSQVLSDRVGGGYT
TRBV5-1 TRBD2 ASSLGAGGSTDTQY
TRBV7-9 NA ASSLITGSLSYGYT
TRBV7-9 NA ASSLVTGGFSYNEQF
TRBV9 NA ASSVYGSQY
TRBV2 TRBD1 ASSGDRANSYEQY
TRBV2 TRBD2 ASSEPGGTSGSYNEQF
TRBV19 TRBD2 ASSSLLAGEWGKSSYNEQF
TRBV27 NA ASSQERLSPSVDEQF
TRBV18 NA ASSPQGSMNTEAF
TRBV4-2 TRBD1 ASSQDKGGTGFNQPQH
TRBV7-3 NA ASSLAGDEAF
TRBV4-1 NA ASSQDRVGTSSGNTIY
TRBV24-1 NA ATSDSYEQY
TRBV5-1 TRBD2 ASSSTSGRHPYNEQF
TRBV5-5 NA ASSARLEQF
TRBV10-2 NA ASRNSGGSGNTIY
TRBV7-9 NA ASSLSGTNTEAF
TRBV10-3 NA AISDLANEQY
TRBV28 TRBD2 ASGEGLAGIDTQY
TRBV4-1 NA ASSQDEASSYNEQF
TRBV6-2/TRBV6-3 NA ASSYSIENTQY